These 21 T cell receptor beta chains came from one sample sequenced in a study of a mutant IDH1 vaccine in newly diagnosed glioma. Generated by immunoSEQ multiplex PCR, the TCRdb table keeps only in-frame clones and is missing some. The sample has some 64,000 clones, 80% seen once; the top ten hold approximately 6%. These receptors' antigens are unknown. Specified time point: week 11, during vaccination. Every vaccination contained 300 ug of the mutant IDH1 20-mer peptide and was paired with topical imiquimod. Material: PBMCs, obtained from a glioma patient whose treatment included an IDH1 peptide vaccine. The receptor source for this set is a man aged 50 or older with glioma.

The chain couples TRBV2 to TRBJ2-7; 10 bases fit TRBD1. Germline V gene lookup returns CDR1 SNHLY and CDR2 FYNNEI. CDR3 length: 15 amino acids. The trim removed 6 bases at V and 2 bases at J, leaving 7 bases unmatched. CDR3 DNA: TGTGCCAGCAGACGCGGACAGGGGGAAACCTACGAGCAGTACTTC. It yields the protein CASRRGQGETYEQYF.

This chain uses TRBV18 with TRBJ2-7, with D unresolved. CDR1 KGHSH and CDR2 LQKENI come from the germline V gene. The ends were cut back, 4 bases at V and 4 bases at J, with 11 bases in the middle. The CDR3 spans 13 residues. The CDR3, as DNA: TGTGCCAGCTCACTTGAGCTGGATTACGAGCAGTACTTC. Its protein product is CASSLELDYEQYF.

This clone came up a few times. The V and J genes are TRBV11-3 and TRBJ1-6, with D tentatively TRBD1 (6 bases). This CDR3 is 14 amino acids long. V was cut by 6 bases and J by 6 bases, with 12 bases left in between. Germline V lookup: CDR1 SGHNT, CDR2 YENEEA. CDR3 DNA: TGTGCCAGCAGTTCCAGGACAGTTAATTCACCCCTCCACTTT. Translated: CASSSRTVNSPLHF.

The rearrangement links TRBV28 to TRBJ1-2; D not certain. The V end lost 3 bases, the J end lost 5 bases, and 10 bases lay between the germline ends. CDR3 length equals 13 residues. The V gene's germline CDR1 is MDHEN and CDR2 SYDVKM. As DNA, the CDR3 is TGTGCCAGCAGTTTGGTGGAGGCTTATGGCTACACCTTC. The encoded protein is CASSLVEAYGYTF.

The chain employs TRBV5-1 and TRBJ2-1; the match to TRBD1 covers 7 bases. The junction had 10 bases not matched to a gene; V was cut back by 4 bases and J by 9 bases. This CDR3 region has 14 residues. In germline, CDR1 is SGHRS, CDR2 YFSETQ. The CDR3 sequence is CASSLGQDRGEQFF. Written as DNA, the CDR3 is TGCGCCAGCAGCCTTGGACAGGATAGGGGTGAGCAGTTCTTC.

The chain joins TRBV5-6 to TRBJ2-2, with D perhaps assigned TRBD1 or TRBD2 (5 bases each). Trimming removed 3 bases from V and 6 bases from J, with 6 bases in between. Germline assignment: CDR1 SGHDT and CDR2 YYEEEE. The CDR3 contains 12 residues. CDR3 nucleotide sequence: TGTGCCAGCAGCTGGGACCCCGGGGAGCTGTTTTTT. This encodes CASSWDPGELFF.

This sequence joins TRBV7-6 and TRBJ2-7; 11 nucleotides align to TRBD1. V lost 5 bases, J lost 4 bases, and 10 bases stayed unmatched. In germline, CDR1 is SGHVS, CDR2 FNYEAQ. CDR3 length equals 16 residues. This chain's CDR3 is CASSPRGQGASYEQYF. The DNA of the CDR3 is TGTGCCAGCAGCCCCCGCGGACAGGGGGCATCTTACGAGCAGTACTTC.

This clone was recorded a few times. V usage is TRBV15 and J usage is TRBJ1-1; D is undetermined. CDR1 and CDR2 (germline): LNHNV, YYDKDF (reference sequence). Trimming removed 0 bases at V and 1 base at J, with 12 bases between. The CDR3 is 16 amino acids. The CDR3 nucleotides are TGTGCCACCAGCAGAGATGAGGGCCACCAGAACACTGAAGCTTTCTTT. Protein product: CATSRDEGHQNTEAFF.

The chain couples TRBV11-2 to TRBJ2-3; D gene unclear. CDR1 and CDR2 from the germline V gene are SGHAT and FQNNGV. The CDR3 consists of 14 residues. Trimming took off 1 base at V and 1 base at J, with 6 bases between the two ends. The CDR3 DNA is TGTGCCAGCAGCTTAGGATCTGGCACAGATACGCAGTATTTT. It specifies CASSLGSGTDTQYF.

This chain joins TRBV4-1 and TRBJ2-1, with TRBD2 identical over 14 bases. Germline lookup yields CDR1 MGHRA and CDR2 YSYEKL. The CDR3 is 19 amino acids. V lost 4 bases, J lost 0 bases, and 8 bases stayed unmatched. The CDR3 DNA follows: TGCGCCAGCAGCCCCACCCCCGGGACTAGCGGGAGCTCCTACAATGAGCAGTTCTTC. It encodes CASSPTPGTSGSSYNEQFF.

The chain carries TRBV4-1 and TRBJ2-1; D tentatively fits TRBD1 or TRBD2 (5 bases each). The CDR3 has 13 residues. Looked up from germline, CDR1 is MGHRA and CDR2 is YSYEKL. V was shortened by 9 bases and J by 4 bases, with 13 bases between the two germline ends. The CDR3 DNA is TGCGCCAGTTCCAGGGAGACATACAATGAGCAGTTCTTC. Its translation is CASSRETYNEQFF.

This rearrangement joins TRBV7-2 to TRBJ1-2; no firm D call. Germline V gives CDR1 SGHTA, CDR2 FQGNSA. Trimming removed 1 base from V and 0 bases from J, with 9 bases in between. This CDR3 has 15 residues. CDR3 in amino acids: CASSLDQVANYGYTF. As DNA, the CDR3 is TGTGCCAGCAGCTTAGATCAGGTAGCTAACTATGGCTACACCTTC. The whole variable domain, remainder taken from reference TRBV7-2 and TRBJ1-2, is GAGVSQSPSNKVTEKGKDVELRCDPISGHTALYWYRQSLGQGLEFLIYFQGNSAPDKSGLPSDRFSAERTGGSVSTLTIQRTQQEDSAVYLCASSLDQVANYGYTFGSGTRLTVV.

This sequence joins TRBV27 and TRBJ1-1, with D unresolved. The germline V and J ends were trimmed by 6 bases and 1 base, with 12 bases remaining between them. The CDR3 length is 14 residues. CDR1 is MNHEY, CDR2 SMNVEV, per germline (reference sequence). The CDR3 sequence is CASSSPSGNTEAFF. The CDR3 coding sequence is TGTGCCAGCAGCTCCCCCTCAGGGAACACTGAAGCTTTCTTT.

The rearrangement joins TRBV5-4 to TRBJ1-1; TRBD1 aligns across 8 bases. The trim removed 5 bases at V and 8 bases at J, leaving 8 bases unmatched. Germline V gene sequence: CDR1 SGHNT, CDR2 YYREEE (reference sequence). This CDR3 is built from 13 residues. CDR3 DNA sequence: TGTGCCAGCAGACAGACAGGGGTTGGCGAAGCTTTCTTT. Translating it yields CASRQTGVGEAFF.

CDR3 DNA sequence: TGTGCCAGCTCTCTCGGGACCAGCAAACGGGAGCAGTTCTTC. The encoded protein is CASSLGTSKREQFF. The chain combines TRBV6-4 with TRBJ2-1; D may match TRBD1 or TRBD2 (5 bases each). Germline CDR1 and CDR2: MRHNA and SNTAGT. V lost 8 bases to trimming and J lost 10 bases, with 21 bases between them. The CDR3 totals 14 residues.

The chain employs TRBV27 and TRBJ2-7, with 7 bases identical to TRBD2. The trim removed 6 bases at V and 4 bases at J, leaving 21 bases unmatched. Germline values: CDR1 MNHEY, CDR2 SMNVEV (reference sequence). The CDR3 has 18 residues. CDR3 amino acids: CASSPAVSAGDMVYEQYF. The CDR3 DNA sequence: TGTGCCAGCAGCCCGGCGGTCTCGGCGGGAGATATGGTATACGAGCAGTACTTC.

This clone was seen only once. The chain couples TRBV18 to TRBJ1-1; D unresolved. Germline V gene data show CDR1 as KGHSH and CDR2 as LQKENI. The V and J ends lost 1 base and 1 base respectively, with 7 bases between them. The CDR3 is 14 residues long. The DNA for the CDR3 is TGTGCCAGCTCACCACGAGGGAGGAACACTGAAGCTTTCTTT. It codes for CASSPRGRNTEAFF.

V usage is TRBV4-1 and J usage is TRBJ2-1, with no clear D. Germline V gene lookup returns CDR1 MGHRA and CDR2 YSYEKL. V was clipped by 4 bases and J by 3 bases, with 10 bases between them. CDR3 length: 14 amino acids. The CDR3 DNA reads as TGCGCCAGCAGCCTAGGACGGAACTACAATGAGCAGTTCTTC. Translated, it gives CASSLGRNYNEQFF.

This clone was detected only once. This CDR3 is CASSLGQGSILELFF. The DNA of the CDR3 is TGTGCCAGCAGTCTCGGACAGGGGAGTATATTGGAGCTGTTTTTT. This chain joins TRBV7-9 and TRBJ2-2, with TRBD1 matching over 9 bases. Unmatched junction bases numbered 12, after V lost 6 bases and J lost 10 bases. There are 15 residues in the CDR3. The germline V gene has CDR1 SEHNR and CDR2 FQNEAQ (reference sequence).

The chain has TRBV10-3 and TRBJ2-7; tentative D call: TRBD1 (5 bases). Germline V gives CDR1 ENHRY, CDR2 SYGVKD. V was trimmed by 2 bases and J by 4 bases, leaving 21 bases between them. This CDR3 comprises 17 residues. CDR3 sequence reads: CAISERGSLGFTYEQYF. The CDR3 DNA follows: TGTGCCATCAGTGAGAGGGGCTCACTCGGGTTTACGTACGAGCAGTACTTC.

V usage is TRBV6-6 and J usage is TRBJ1-5; TRBD1 is a possible D gene (5 bases). The length of the CDR3 is 16 residues. Germline-derived CDR1 and CDR2 are MNHNY and SVGAGI (reference sequence). Trimming shortened V by 6 bases and J by 0 bases, and 15 bases separated the two germline ends. CDR3 bases: TGTGCCAGCAGCACCCGGGGGGGAATTAGCAATCAGCCCCAGCATTTT. It codes for CASSTRGGISNQPQHF.